The 2 T cell receptor beta chains in this list originate from one sample, sequenced in a study of radiotherapy plus CTLA-4 blockade in lung cancer. Data came from immunoSEQ multiplex PCR; TCRdb stores just in-frame clones and leaves some out. The profile covers about 49,000 clones, with about 85% appearing a single time and about a quarter taken by the ten largest. The sample in question was peripheral blood, obtained from a patient treated with radiotherapy plus ipilimumab. These receptors were collected from a human donor with non-small cell lung cancer whose response to radiotherapy plus ipilimumab could not be evaluated.

This sequence joins TRBV12-5 and TRBJ2-1; TRBD2 is a possible D gene (6 bases). This CDR3 has 16 residues. Germline V gives CDR1 LGHNT, CDR2 FRNRAP. V lost 5 bases and J lost 7, with 21 bases in between. CDR3 nucleotides: TGTGCTAGTGGTCCAATGGGGCGGGACGGCGGTAATGAGCAGTTCTTC. Protein: CASGPMGRDGGNEQFF.

The CDR3 nucleotides read TGCGCCAGCAGCAGATACCGGGACAGGGGGTCCTACGAGCAGTACTTC. Its translation is CASSRYRDRGSYEQYF. The gene calls are TRBV5-1 and TRBJ2-7; 11 bases are a match to TRBD1. The CDR3 contains 16 residues. V dropped 4 bases and J dropped 1; count of bases not matched to a gene: 7. CDR1 SGHRS and CDR2 YFSETQ come from the germline V gene.